Listed below are T cell receptor beta chains from one sample, sequenced in a study of patients and donors after allogeneic stem cell transplantation. TCRdb used MiXCR to reprocess the RT-PCR reads, holding one entry per CDR3 protein. The data show roughly 960,000 distinct CDR3 sequences, roughly 18% seen once. The material sequenced was blood, either unsorted or a sorted T cell fraction (not recorded which). These receptors originate from a human donor who was either an allogeneic HSCT recipient or a stem cell or donor lymphocyte infusion donor (not recorded which). It is not recorded whose cells these are; they may come from a transplant donor. Each CDR3 is given with its conserved first and last residue. The order of the fields is CDR3 protein, CDR3 DNA, D gene, J gene, V gene, clone size. The D gene is left open where the match is weak. Size is omitted from some rows. Given values are once, few, many or a class for expanded clones.

CASSLGVYGPQHF	TGTGCCAGCAGCTTAGGAGTTTATGGGCCCCAGCATTTT	-	TRBJ1-5	TRBV7-2	few
CAITSGEAGGSYTF	TGTGCCATCACGAGTGGAGAGGCAGGGGGCAGCTACACCTTC	TRBD1	TRBJ1-2	TRBV10-3	-
CASSASLSGGANNSPLHF	TGTGCCAGCAGTGCCTCCCTCTCAGGGGGCGCCAATAATTCACCCCTCCACTTT	TRBD1	TRBJ1-6	TRBV2	few
CSARGGRTPHGYTF	TGCAGTGCTAGAGGAGGGCGAACTCCACATGGCTACACCTTC	-	TRBJ1-2	TRBV20-1	-
CASSQDGGDLSYEQYF	TGTGCCAGCAGCCAAGACGGCGGGGATCTTTCCTACGAGCAGTACTTC	-	TRBJ2-7	TRBV4-2	few
CASSLTLGGRSRSSTDTQYF	TGTGCCAGCAGCCTTACTTTAGGGGGCCGCTCCCGCTCTAGCACAGATACGCAGTATTTT	TRBD1	TRBJ2-3	TRBV12-3/TRBV12-4	few
CASSEGTHYGYTF	TGTGCCAGCAGTGAAGGGACACACTATGGCTACACCTTC	-	TRBJ1-2	TRBV6-1	few
CASSPGPEGNTDTQYF	TGTGCCAGCTCACCAGGGCCCGAGGGGAACACAGATACGCAGTATTTT	-	TRBJ2-3	TRBV18	-
CASSLRLGSNQPQHF	TGTGCCAGCAGCTTACGTTTGGGGAGTAATCAGCCCCAGCATTTT	-	TRBJ1-5	TRBV5-8	few
CASSQLRGRSGNQPQHF	TGCGCCAGCAGCCAATTAAGGGGAAGGAGTGGCAATCAGCCCCAGCATTTT	-	TRBJ1-5	TRBV4-1	many
CASLLEGQPSYEQYF	TGTGCCAGCCTATTGGAGGGACAGCCTTCCTACGAGCAGTACTTC	-	TRBJ2-7	TRBV28	-
CSVFPPGGFTEAFF	TGCAGTGTATTCCCGCCCGGTGGGTTCACTGAAGCTTTCTTT	-	TRBJ1-1	TRBV20-1	-
CASAMGSSNEQYF	TGTGCCAGCGCGATGGGGAGTTCCAACGAGCAGTACTTC	-	TRBJ2-7	TRBV2	-
CASSEGLRRGDTQYF	TGTGCCAGCAGCGAAGGACTCCGGAGGGGAGATACGCAGTATTTT	-	TRBJ2-3	TRBV5-5	-
CASSRLGSAQYF	TGTGCCAGCAGCCGACTCGGATCGGCCCAGTACTTC	-	TRBJ2-5	TRBV27	few
CASSLRTLTEAFF	TGCGCCAGCAGCTTAAGGACACTTACTGAAGCTTTCTTT	-	TRBJ1-1	TRBV5-1	once
CASSLAGFYEQYF	TGCGCCAGCAGCTTGGCCGGATTCTACGAGCAGTACTTC	-	TRBJ2-7	TRBV5-1	few
CASSFPRDQETQYF	TGTGCCAGCAGCTTCCCTCGAGATCAAGAGACCCAGTACTTC	-	TRBJ2-5	TRBV5-5	-
CASSFRDSSGNTIYF	TGTGCCAGCAGCTTTAGGGACAGCTCTGGAAACACCATATATTTT	TRBD1	TRBJ1-3	TRBV7-8	few
CASQRASGGAAKNIQYF	TGTGCCAGCCAACGGGCTAGCGGGGGGGCAGCCAAAAACATTCAGTACTTC	TRBD2	TRBJ2-4	TRBV19	few
CASWFWTGELFF	TGTGCCAGCTGGTTTTGGACCGGGGAGCTGTTTTTT	-	TRBJ2-2	TRBV12-3/TRBV12-4	many
CASSLSGTPTGAGYTF	TGTGCCAGCAGTTTAAGTGGTACGCCGACTGGCGCTGGCTACACCTTC	-	TRBJ1-2	TRBV27	-
CSAEGLAQYNEQFF	TGCAGTGCTGAAGGACTAGCGCAATACAATGAGCAGTTCTTC	TRBD2	TRBJ2-1	TRBV20-1	few
CAWSLGPGELFF	TGTGCCTGGAGTTTAGGTCCCGGGGAGCTGTTTTTT	-	TRBJ2-2	TRBV30	few
CASSHRDGELFF	TGTGCCAGCAGTCACAGGGACGGGGAGCTGTTTTTT	-	TRBJ2-2	TRBV12-3/TRBV12-4	-
CATSDTQGARGFEQFF	TGTGCCACCAGTGATACGCAGGGGGCCCGAGGCTTTGAGCAGTTCTTC	TRBD1	TRBJ2-1	TRBV24-1	few